Presented here are 32 T cell receptor beta chains from one specimen sequenced in a study of blood T cells in healthy people across ages. Alongside a J-beta primer mix, a sample-barcoded 5' primer served in a second PCR lasting about 7 to 12 cycles. TCRdb re-analysed the 5' RACE reads in MiXCR, keeping a single row per CDR3 protein. Of 1.5 million to 2 million distinct CDR3 sequences detected, about 32% appear once; the ten largest clones hold over 9%. Sequenced material: blood. The receptors stem from a woman aged 30 to 39 in good health.

The gene calls are TRBV7-9 and TRBJ2-1; a possible D gene is TRBD2 (6 bases). This CDR3 has 18 amino acids. Germline CDR1 and CDR2: SEHNR and FQNEAQ (reference sequence). With 1 base removed from V and 8 bases from J, the gap between germline ends came to 24 bases. The CDR3 nucleotides are TGTGCCAGCAGCTTAGGGAATCGGGCACCCGTCGGGGAGGATGAGCAGTTCTTC. Protein: CASSLGNRAPVGEDEQFF.

This clonotype was detected a few times. The V gene is TRBV20-1, the J gene TRBJ1-2, with D perhaps matching TRBD1 (5 bases). Per germline, CDR1 DFQATT and CDR2 SNEGSKA (reference sequence). Deletions cut 1 base from V and 0 bases from J, with 21 bases between. The CDR3 runs to 18 residues. The CDR3 loop reads CSARALRDQLGTNYGYTF. CDR3 nucleotide sequence: TGCAGTGCTAGAGCCTTAAGGGACCAACTGGGTACTAACTATGGCTACACCTTC.

The V call is TRBV7-2, the J call TRBJ2-2; TRBD2 matches 7 bases. This CDR3 is built from 16 residues. V dropped 0 bases and J dropped 1; count of bases not matched to a gene: 2. Germline CDR1 SGHTA, CDR2 FQGNSA. CDR3 in amino acids: CASSLASSGNTGELFF. The CDR3 DNA reads TGTGCCAGCAGCTTAGCGTCTAGCGGGAACACCGGGGAGCTGTTTTTT.

This sequence joins TRBV10-2 and TRBJ2-7; TRBD2 agrees at 8 bases. The CDR3 extends over 13 amino acids. Looked up from germline, CDR1 is WSHSY and CDR2 is SAAADI. Unmatched junction bases numbered 6, after V lost 5 bases and J lost 6 bases. The CDR3 nucleotides are TGCGCCAGCAGTTTAGGGACTAGAAGCGAGCAGTACTTC. Translated, it gives CASSLGTRSEQYF.

The chain joins TRBV7-3 to TRBJ2-2; 8 bases are a match to TRBD2. CDR3 length: 17 amino acids. Unmatched junction bases numbered 11, after V lost 1 base and J lost 7 bases. CDR1 SGHTA and CDR2 FQGTGA come from the germline V gene. The CDR3 nucleotides are TGTGCCAGCAGCTTAAACAGGCGGGGGGCCCAAGACGGGGAGCTGTTTTTT. This translates into CASSLNRRGAQDGELFF.

This clonotype has a count of ten or more. The rearrangement uses TRBV5-1 and TRBJ2-7; 8 bases match TRBD2. Germline V gene lookup returns CDR1 SGHRS and CDR2 YFSETQ. This CDR3 region has 15 residues. J gave up 6 bases and V 1 base, and 9 bases lay outside the gene matches. The CDR3 loop is CASSLRASGPTEQYF. DNA for the CDR3: TGCGCCAGCAGCTTGAGGGCTAGCGGGCCCACCGAGCAGTACTTC. The whole variable domain, filled in from reference TRBV5-1 and TRBJ2-7, reads KAGVTQTPRYLIKTRGQQVTLSCSPISGHRSVSWYQQTPGQGLQFLFEYFSETQRNKGNFPGRFSGRQFSNSRSEMNVSTLELGDSALYLCASSLRASGPTEQYFGPGTRLTVT.

The chain links TRBV28 to TRBJ2-1; 10 nucleotides align to TRBD2. This CDR3 region has 19 residues. CDR1 and CDR2 (germline): MDHEN, SYDVKM. Germline trimming cut 2 bases from V and 4 bases from J; bases unmatched to any gene: 14. The CDR3, as DNA: TGTGCCAGCAGTTTAATGCTAGCGGGGGAGTACAGAAGGTACAATGAGCAGTTCTTC. Translated, it gives CASSLMLAGEYRRYNEQFF.

The V call is TRBV5-1, the J call TRBJ1-1; TRBD1 is a possible D gene (6 bases). The CDR3 runs 15 residues. The V gene's germline CDR1 is SGHRS and CDR2 YFSETQ. V shed 0 bases and J shed 0 bases, with 9 bases lying between them. This CDR3 reads CASSLAGTMNTEAFF. The CDR3 DNA sequence: TGCGCCAGCAGCTTGGCCGGGACAATGAACACTGAAGCTTTCTTT.

The chain joins TRBV3-1 to TRBJ1-1; D remains ambiguous. Germline CDR1 and CDR2: LGHDT and YNNKEL (reference sequence). The CDR3 covers 16 residues. V gave up 1 base and J gave up 3 bases, with 15 bases separating them. In nucleotides, the CDR3 is TGTGCCAGCAGCCAAGTTCCGTCGATGCGGCACACTGAAGCTTTCTTT. It is translated as CASSQVPSMRHTEAFF.

The chain joins TRBV13 to TRBJ2-7; tentative D call: TRBD1 (5 bases). CDR1 PRHDT and CDR2 FYEKMQ come from the germline V gene (reference sequence). The CDR3 runs 16 residues. The V and J ends lost 2 bases and 1 base respectively, with 15 bases between them. As DNA, the CDR3 is TGTGCCAGCAGCTTATTAATGCAGGGATGGTCCTACGAGCAGTACTTC. Protein sequence: CASSLLMQGWSYEQYF.

This rearrangement joins TRBV9 to TRBJ1-3, with TRBD1 matching 9 bases. J lost 3 bases, V lost 3 bases, and 4 bases had no gene match. CDR1 is SGDLS, CDR2 YYNGEE, per germline. The CDR3 extends over 15 amino acids. In nucleotides, the CDR3 is TGTGCCAGCAGCGCCGGACAGGGGAATGGAAACACCATATATTTT. Residues: CASSAGQGNGNTIYF.

This chain connects TRBV20-1 to TRBJ1-5; perhaps TRBD1 as D (6 bases). Germline assignment: CDR1 DFQATT and CDR2 SNEGSKA (reference sequence). This CDR3 has 15 residues. Trimming pared 0 bases from V and 4 bases from J, leaving 13 bases between. CDR3 residues: CSARDQWGPNQPQHF. CDR3 DNA: TGCAGTGCTAGAGATCAATGGGGGCCGAATCAGCCCCAGCATTTT.

V gene TRBV11-2 combines with J gene TRBJ2-3; perhaps D is TRBD1 or TRBD2 (5 bases each). V was trimmed by 0 bases and J by 3 bases, leaving 13 bases between them. Germline V gene lookup returns CDR1 SGHAT and CDR2 FQNNGV. The CDR3 has 16 amino acids. In nucleotides, the CDR3 is TGTGCCAGCAGCTTAGATAACTGGGGGAATACAGATACGCAGTATTTT. Its protein is CASSLDNWGNTDTQYF.

This chain uses TRBV29-1 with TRBJ2-1, with a weak D call TRBD1 (5 bases). The end of the DNA fits TRBJ2-7 better, so the J call may be wrong. Germline V gene lookup returns CDR1 SQVTM and CDR2 ANQGSEA. This CDR3 has 16 amino acids. The CDR3 DNA reads TGCAGCGTCCTGGGGCCCGGCGTTAACTCCTACAATGAGCAGTACTTC. Amino acids: CSVLGPGVNSYNEQYF.

Notes on this clonotype: One junction end disagrees with the germline gene, perhaps due to a read error. The V gene is TRBV9, the J gene TRBJ1-4; 9 bases map to TRBD1. The CDR3 runs to 14 residues. Germline CDR1 reads SGDLS; CDR2 reads YYNGEE. The CDR3 nucleotides are TGTGCCGGCAGCGGGGGGACAGGGTCTGAAAAACTGTTTTTT. It codes for CAGSGGTGSEKLFF.

This clonotype turned up a few times. This chain's CDR3 is CSVERGPKDTQYF. The CDR3 DNA reads TGCAGCGTTGAACGGGGGCCCAAGGATACGCAGTATTTT. This chain links TRBV29-1 with TRBJ2-3, with D perhaps matching TRBD1 or TRBD2 (6 bases each). Per the germline V gene, CDR1 is SQVTM and CDR2 is ANQGSEA. V lost 2 bases to trimming and J lost 6 bases, with 12 bases between them. CDR3 length: 13 amino acids.

Turning to this clonotype: With a much larger clone just one base away, this may be a read error. This chain connects TRBV4-1 to TRBJ1-6; D gene uncertain. In germline, CDR1 is MGHRA, CDR2 YSYEKL. The CDR3 runs to 15 residues. The CDR3 bases are TGCGCCAGCAGCCAGCTCGTGAATTCTCGTTCACCCCTCGACTTT. It encodes CASSQLVNSRSPLDF.

Many counts were recorded for this clonotype. The chain employs TRBV20-1 and TRBJ2-1; D is undetermined. From germline, CDR1 is DFQATT and CDR2 SNEGSKA (reference sequence). V dropped 4 bases and J dropped 9 bases, with 19 bases sitting between them. CDR3 length: 14 residues. This CDR3 is CSATQDSFIGEQFF. For the CDR3, the DNA is TGCAGTGCTACCCAAGATTCTTTTATTGGTGAGCAGTTCTTC.

A remark on this clonotype: With a much larger clone just one base away, this may be a read error. V usage is TRBV29-1 and J usage is TRBJ2-6; a possible D gene is TRBD1 (5 bases). The length of the CDR3 is 15 residues. Germline CDR1 and CDR2: SQVTM and ANQGSEA. Trimming removed 6 bases from V and 0 bases from J, with 12 bases in between. The CDR3, as DNA: TGCAGCGTCGCAACGGACAACTCTGGGGCCAACGTCCTGACTTTC. Its translation is CSVATDNSGANVLTF.

This clonotype was picked up a small number of times. The chain carries TRBV20-1 and TRBJ1-1; tentative D call: TRBD1 (6 bases). CDR3 size: 15 residues. The germline V and J ends were trimmed by 0 bases and 1 base, with 12 bases remaining between them. CDR1 is DFQATT, CDR2 SNEGSKA, per germline (reference sequence). CDR3 DNA sequence: TGCAGTGCTAGAGATAGGGGGGGAGGGAACACTGAAGCTTTCTTT. This encodes CSARDRGGGNTEAFF.

This clonotype occurred once. A much larger clonotype is one base distant, so this may be a read error. The chain carries TRBV4-2 and TRBJ2-7, with unresolved D. There are 15 residues in the CDR3. From germline, CDR1 is LGHNA and CDR2 YNFKEQ. Trimming pared 1 base from V and 2 bases from J, leaving 12 bases between. CDR3 sequence reads: CASSQGDGFAYEQYF. CDR3 nucleotides: TGTGCCAGCAGCCAAGGGGATGGCTTCGCCTACGAGCAGTACTTC.

This clonotype was observed a handful of times. The rearrangement joins TRBV20-1 to TRBJ1-1, with unresolved D. Trimming removed 6 bases from V and 7 bases from J, with 9 bases in between. CDR1 DFQATT and CDR2 SNEGSKA come from the germline V gene (reference sequence). The CDR3 length is 10 residues. Written as DNA, the CDR3 is TGCAGTGCCGCAATGGTTGAAGCTTTCTTT. It yields the protein CSAAMVEAFF.

This clonotype was seen only a few times. The chain employs TRBV10-3 and TRBJ2-5; tentative D call: TRBD1 (5 bases). V lost 10 bases and J lost 11, with 14 bases in between. CDR1 is ENHRY, CDR2 SYGVKD, per germline. CDR3 length: 10 amino acids. CDR3 protein: CATWGNEQYF. The CDR3, as DNA: TGTGCCACCTGGGGCAATGAGCAGTACTTC.

This clonotype has a single count. A clone one base away is much larger, so this may be a read error. The chain links TRBV29-1 to TRBJ2-5; TRBD1 matches 10 bases. CDR3 length: 13 amino acids. V was pared by 6 bases and J by 5 bases, with 6 bases of the junction left unmatched. Germline lookup yields CDR1 SQVTM and CDR2 ANQGSEA. CDR3 in amino acids: CSVWDRGRETQYF. CDR3 bases: TGCAGCGTCTGGGACAGGGGTAGGGAGACCCAGTACTTC.

The table lists this clonotype with a few counts. At one end, the junction sequence differs from germline, possibly due to a read error. The chain combines TRBV5-1 with TRBJ1-6; D might be TRBD1 (6 bases). From germline, CDR1 is SGHRS and CDR2 YFSETQ. CDR3 length equals 15 residues. The CDR3: CASSPRGRENSPFHF. CDR3 DNA sequence: TGCGCCAGCAGCCCCAGGGGTAGGGAGAATTCACCCTTCCACTTT.

This chain's CDR3 is CASSPLGAGGGETQYF. The CDR3 bases are TGTGCCAGCAGCCCCTTAGGAGCGGGAGGTGGAGAGACCCAGTACTTC. This chain joins TRBV13 and TRBJ2-5; the match to TRBD2 covers 9 bases. Germline V gives CDR1 PRHDT, CDR2 FYEKMQ (reference sequence). This CDR3 comprises 16 residues. After removal of 5 bases from V and 4 bases from J, the junction contained 11 bases not matched to a gene.

This clonotype was counted a few times. This chain uses TRBV3-1 with TRBJ2-5; D not certain. This CDR3 has 16 residues. V was pared by 4 bases and J by 4 bases, with 19 bases between. Per the germline V gene, CDR1 is LGHDT and CDR2 is YNNKEL (reference sequence). This chain's CDR3 is CASSPAPGSPRETQYF. Here the CDR3 DNA reads TGTGCCAGCAGCCCTGCCCCCGGGTCCCCCAGAGAGACCCAGTACTTC.

V usage is TRBV6-5 and J usage is TRBJ2-1, with D possibly matching TRBD2 (6 bases). The CDR3 length is 15 residues. Trimming cost V 0 bases and J 4 bases, with 10 bases left between them. Germline CDR1 MNHEY, CDR2 SVGAGI. The CDR3 loop is CASSYSLARYNEQFF. As DNA, the CDR3 is TGTGCCAGCAGTTACTCCCTAGCGAGGTACAATGAGCAGTTCTTC.

The sample holds a few counts of this clonotype. The chain combines TRBV7-2 with TRBJ2-1, with 9 bases fitting TRBD1. V dropped 2 bases and J dropped 7; count of bases not matched to a gene: 12. This CDR3 comprises 17 residues. The germline V gene encodes CDR1 SGHTA and CDR2 FQGNSA. The DNA for the CDR3 is TGTGCCAGCAGCTTAATGTTTGGGGGACAGGGTAGGAATGAGCAGTTCTTC. Protein: CASSLMFGGQGRNEQFF.

This clonotype was found a few times. The chain links TRBV12-3 or TRBV12-4 to TRBJ2-5; 7 nucleotides match TRBD2. V lost 8 bases to trimming and J lost 3 bases; unmatched junction nucleotides: 12. The CDR3 is made up of 15 amino acids. The DNA of the CDR3 is TGTGCCAGCCGCTCCGGGCTAGCGGATAAAGAGACCCAGTACTTC. Translation: CASRSGLADKETQYF.

The chain is built from TRBV20-1 and TRBJ1-2; D remains unclear. With 6 bases removed from V and 4 bases from J, the gap between germline ends came to 15 bases. The CDR3 sequence is 13 residues long. Germline lookup yields CDR1 DFQATT and CDR2 SNEGSKA (reference sequence). The CDR3 spells CSAPKEGSYGYTF. CDR3 in DNA: TGCAGTGCCCCGAAGGAGGGTAGCTATGGCTACACCTTC.

The chain is built from TRBV2 and TRBJ2-7; D is perhaps TRBD1 (5 bases). CDR1 is SNHLY and CDR2 is FYNNEI in the germline V gene. V was shortened by 5 bases and J by 2 bases, with 10 bases between the two germline ends. CDR3 length equals 13 residues. Here the CDR3 reads CASSIGVAYEQYF. DNA for the CDR3: TGTGCCAGCAGTATAGGGGTCGCCTACGAGCAGTACTTC.